This TCR beta chain was observed in a study of T cell responses to AZD1222 COVID-19 vaccine. The V and J ends lost 2 bases and 9 bases, in that order; junction bases with no gene match: 10. In germline, CDR1 is SGHVS, CDR2 FQNEAQ. The CDR3 length is 16 residues. Some clones are missing from TCRdb's copy, which holds only in-frame ones; the method was immunoSEQ multiplex PCR. Of roughly 190,000 clones listed, roughly 92% are singletons. Whole-study results and caveats: Spike as a whole was targeted by vaccine-associated CD4 TCRs, dominant at 160-218 and 743-854.

With respect to this clone: The antigen is undetermined.

V gene TRBV7-8 combines with J gene TRBJ2-1, with 10 bases identical to TRBD2. This receptor was taken from an adult who received the AZD1222 COVID-19 vaccine. The source material was peripheral blood, sampled 28 days after the second AZD1222 dose. The CDR3: CASSLNSASGGREQFF. The DNA for the CDR3 is TGTGCCAGCAGCTTAAATTCGGCTAGCGGGGGTCGTGAGCAGTTCTTC. Complete variable domain (other parts from reference TRBV7-8 and TRBJ2-1): GAGVSQSPRYKVAKRGQDVALRCDPISGHVSLFWYQQALGQGPEFLTYFQNEAQLDKSGLPSDRFFAERPEGSVSTLKIQRTQQEDSAVYLCASSLNSASGGREQFFGPGTRLTVL.